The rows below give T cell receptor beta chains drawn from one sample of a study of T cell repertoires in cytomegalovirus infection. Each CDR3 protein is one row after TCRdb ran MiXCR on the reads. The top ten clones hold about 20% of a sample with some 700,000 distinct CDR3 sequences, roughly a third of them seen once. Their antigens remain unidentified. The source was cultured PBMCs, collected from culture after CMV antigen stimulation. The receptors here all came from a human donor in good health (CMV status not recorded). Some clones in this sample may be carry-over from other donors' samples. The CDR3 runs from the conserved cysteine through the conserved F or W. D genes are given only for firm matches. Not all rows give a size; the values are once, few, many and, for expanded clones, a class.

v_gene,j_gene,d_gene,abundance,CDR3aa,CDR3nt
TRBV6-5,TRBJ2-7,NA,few,CASSYSMVGSSSYEQYF,TGTGCCAGCAGTTACTCGATGGTAGGCTCCAGCTCCTACGAGCAGTACTTC
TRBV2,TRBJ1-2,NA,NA,CASGPPGPAYGYTF,TGTGCCAGCGGACCCCCGGGACCCGCCTATGGCTACACCTTC
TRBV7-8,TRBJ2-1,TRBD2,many,CASSTAGLADEQFF,TGTGCCAGCAGCACGGCCGGACTAGCGGATGAGCAGTTCTTC
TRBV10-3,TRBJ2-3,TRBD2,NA,CAISLAGVADTQYF,TGTGCCATCAGTTTAGCGGGAGTGGCAGATACGCAGTATTTT
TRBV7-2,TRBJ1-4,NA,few,CASSFGYNEKLFF,TGTGCCAGCAGCTTCGGGTATAATGAAAAACTGTTTTTT
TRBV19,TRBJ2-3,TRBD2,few,CASSIGPVSGRAVKDTQYF,TGTGCCAGTAGTATCGGTCCCGTGAGCGGGAGGGCCGTCAAAGATACGCAGTATTTT
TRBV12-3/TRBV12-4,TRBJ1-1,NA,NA,CASSQVVRNTEAFF,TGTGCCAGCAGTCAAGTAGTCCGAAACACTGAAGCTTTCTTT
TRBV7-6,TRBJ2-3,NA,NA,CASSLSGGVGDTQYF,TGTGCCAGCAGCTTATCCGGCGGAGTGGGGGATACGCAGTATTTT
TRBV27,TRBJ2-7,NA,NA,CASSGGWGRTYEQYF,TGTGCCAGCAGCGGGGGCTGGGGGAGGACCTACGAGCAGTACTTC
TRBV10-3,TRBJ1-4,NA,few,CASRDPTNEKLFF,TGTGCCAGCAGGGACCCCACTAATGAAAAACTGTTTTTT
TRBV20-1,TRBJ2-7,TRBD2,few,CSALRLAGGYEQYF,TGCAGTGCTCTTAGACTAGCGGGGGGCTACGAGCAGTACTTC
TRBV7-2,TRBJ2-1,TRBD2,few,CASSALAGVYNEQFF,TGTGCCAGCAGCGCCTTAGCGGGGGTTTACAATGAGCAGTTCTTC
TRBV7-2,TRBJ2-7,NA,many,CASSFTGSYEQYF,TGTGCCAGCAGCTTCACGGGTTCCTACGAGCAGTACTTC
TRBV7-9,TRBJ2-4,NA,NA,CASSPGWGGQNIQYF,TGTGCCAGCAGCCCCGGTTGGGGGGGGCAAAACATTCAGTACTTC
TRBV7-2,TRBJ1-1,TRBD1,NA,CASSTVPGQPEAFF,TGTGCCAGCAGCACCGTCCCGGGACAGCCTGAAGCTTTCTTT
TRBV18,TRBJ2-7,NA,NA,CASSPSLPGQLSCEQYF,TGTGCCAGCTCACCATCCCTCCCGGGACAACTCTCGTGTGAGCAGTACTTC
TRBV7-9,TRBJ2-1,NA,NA,CASSISTYNEQFF,TGTGCCAGCAGCATTTCTACGTACAATGAGCAGTTCTTC